A single sample gave rise to the 3 T cell receptor beta chains below, sequenced in a study of cytomegalovirus exposure and HLA in healthy donors. It was with 60 Vbeta and 13 Jbeta primers that the PCR ran. The protocol was immunoSEQ multiplex PCR, while the TCRdb copy is restricted to in-frame clones and leaves out a portion. The sample comprises about 130,000 clones, 80% of which are singletons, and around 2.2% rests with the top ten. Input material: PBMCs. Receptors were obtained from a man aged 30-40 years in good health and CMV-seronegative.

This rearrangement joins TRBV5-1 to TRBJ2-5, with 9 nucleotides matching TRBD2. This CDR3 spans 16 amino acids. From germline, CDR1 is SGHRS and CDR2 YFSETQ. J gave up 0 bases and V 1 base, and 4 bases lay outside the gene matches. The CDR3 loop is CASSLTSGFNQETQYF. The CDR3 bases are TGCGCCAGCAGCTTGACTAGCGGGTTCAACCAAGAGACCCAGTACTTC.

This sequence joins TRBV5-6 and TRBJ1-4, with a possible D match to TRBD1 (5 bases). The germline gives CDR1 SGHDT, CDR2 YYEEEE. V lost 1 base, J lost 8 bases, and 18 bases lay in between. The CDR3 has 16 residues. CDR3 amino acids: CASSLLGRGGYEKLFF. The CDR3 DNA follows: TGTGCCAGCAGCTTGCTGGGACGGGGAGGATACGAAAAACTGTTTTTT.

The V gene is TRBV19, the J gene TRBJ1-4; D remains ambiguous. Trimming removed 2 bases from V and 0 bases from J, with 4 bases in between. CDR3 length equals 14 residues. The germline CDR1 and CDR2 sequences are LNHDA and SQIVND (reference sequence). In nucleotides, the CDR3 is TGTGCCAGTAGTATACAGGCAACTAATGAAAAACTGTTTTTT. Translation: CASSIQATNEKLFF.